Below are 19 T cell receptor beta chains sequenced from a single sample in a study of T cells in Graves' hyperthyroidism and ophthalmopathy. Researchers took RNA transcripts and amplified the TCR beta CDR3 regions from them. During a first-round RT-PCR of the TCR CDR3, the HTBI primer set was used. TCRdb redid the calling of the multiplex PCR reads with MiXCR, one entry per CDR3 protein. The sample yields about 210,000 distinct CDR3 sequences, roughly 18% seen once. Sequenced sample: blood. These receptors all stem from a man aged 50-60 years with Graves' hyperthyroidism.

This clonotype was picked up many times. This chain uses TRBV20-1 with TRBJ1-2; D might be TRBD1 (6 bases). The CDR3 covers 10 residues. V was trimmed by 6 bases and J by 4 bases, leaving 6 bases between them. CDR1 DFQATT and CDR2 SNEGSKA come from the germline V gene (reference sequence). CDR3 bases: TGCAGTGCGGACAGCTATGGCTACACCTTC. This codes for CSADSYGYTF.

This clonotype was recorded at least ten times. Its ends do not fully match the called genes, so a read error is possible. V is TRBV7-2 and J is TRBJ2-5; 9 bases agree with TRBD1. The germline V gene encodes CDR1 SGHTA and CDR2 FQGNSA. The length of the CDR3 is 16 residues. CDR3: CAGSSRTGGLGVTQYF. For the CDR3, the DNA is TGTGCCGGCAGCTCTCGAACAGGGGGCCTCGGAGTGACCCAGTACTTC. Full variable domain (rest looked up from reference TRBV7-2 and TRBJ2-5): GAGVSQSPSNKVTEKGKDVELRCDPISGHTALYWYRQSLGQGLEFLIYFQGNSAPDKSGLPSDRFSAERTGGSVSTLTIQRTQQEDSAVYLCAGSSRTGGLGVTQYFGPGTRLLVL.

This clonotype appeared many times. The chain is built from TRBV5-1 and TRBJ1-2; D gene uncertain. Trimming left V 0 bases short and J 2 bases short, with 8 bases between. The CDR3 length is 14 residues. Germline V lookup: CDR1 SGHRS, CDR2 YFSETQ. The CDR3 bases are TGCGCCAGCAGCTTGGAGTTCGGGAACTATGGCTACACCTTC. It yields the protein CASSLEFGNYGYTF. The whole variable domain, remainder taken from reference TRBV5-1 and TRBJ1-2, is KAGVTQTPRYLIKTRGQQVTLSCSPISGHRSVSWYQQTPGQGLQFLFEYFSETQRNKGNFPGRFSGRQFSNSRSEMNVSTLELGDSALYLCASSLEFGNYGYTFGSGTRLTVV.

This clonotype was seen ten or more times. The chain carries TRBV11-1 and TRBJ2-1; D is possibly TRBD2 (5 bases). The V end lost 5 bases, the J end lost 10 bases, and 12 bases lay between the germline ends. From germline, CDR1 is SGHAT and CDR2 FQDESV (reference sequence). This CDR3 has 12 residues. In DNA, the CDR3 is TGTGCCAGCAGCCCGGGATACGCCGAGCAGTTCTTC. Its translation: CASSPGYAEQFF.

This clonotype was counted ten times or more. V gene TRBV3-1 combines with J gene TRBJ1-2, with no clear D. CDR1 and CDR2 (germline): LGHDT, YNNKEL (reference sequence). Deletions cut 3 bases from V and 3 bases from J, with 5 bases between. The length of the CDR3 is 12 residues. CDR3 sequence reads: CASSQDYYGYTF. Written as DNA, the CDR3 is TGTGCCAGCAGCCAGGATTACTATGGCTACACCTTC. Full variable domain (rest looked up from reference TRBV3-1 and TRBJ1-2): DTAVSQTPKYLVTQMGNDKSIKCEQNLGHDTMYWYKQDSKKFLKIMFSYNNKELIINETVPNRFSPKSPDKAHLNLHINSLELGDSAVYFCASSQDYYGYTFGSGTRLTVV.

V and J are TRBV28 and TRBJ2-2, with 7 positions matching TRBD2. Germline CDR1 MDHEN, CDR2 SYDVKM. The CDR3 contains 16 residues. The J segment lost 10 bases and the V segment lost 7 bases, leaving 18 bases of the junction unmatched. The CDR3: CASTEERGGAAEELFF. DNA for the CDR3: TGTGCCAGCACCGAAGAGCGGGGCGGTGCGGCCGAGGAGCTGTTTTTT.

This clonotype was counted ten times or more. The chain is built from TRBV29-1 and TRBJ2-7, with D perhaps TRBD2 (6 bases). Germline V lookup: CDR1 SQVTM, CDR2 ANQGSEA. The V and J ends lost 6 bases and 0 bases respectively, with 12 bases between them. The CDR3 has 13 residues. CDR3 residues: CSVGTVSSYEQYF. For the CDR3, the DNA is TGCAGCGTCGGGACTGTAAGCTCCTACGAGCAGTACTTC.

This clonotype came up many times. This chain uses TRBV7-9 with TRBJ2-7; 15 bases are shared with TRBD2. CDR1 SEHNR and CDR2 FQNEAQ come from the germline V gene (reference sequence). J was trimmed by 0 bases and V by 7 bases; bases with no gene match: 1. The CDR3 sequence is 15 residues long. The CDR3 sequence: CASMGLAGGSYEQYF. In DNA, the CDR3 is TGTGCCAGCATGGGACTAGCGGGAGGCTCCTACGAGCAGTACTTC.

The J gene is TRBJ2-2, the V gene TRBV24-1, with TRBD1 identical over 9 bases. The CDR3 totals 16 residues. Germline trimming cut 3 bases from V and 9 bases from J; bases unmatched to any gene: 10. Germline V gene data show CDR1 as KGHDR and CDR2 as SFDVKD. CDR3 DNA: TGTGCCACCAGTGATCCGGGACAGGGCCAGACCCGGGAGCTGTTTTTT. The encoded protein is CATSDPGQGQTRELFF.

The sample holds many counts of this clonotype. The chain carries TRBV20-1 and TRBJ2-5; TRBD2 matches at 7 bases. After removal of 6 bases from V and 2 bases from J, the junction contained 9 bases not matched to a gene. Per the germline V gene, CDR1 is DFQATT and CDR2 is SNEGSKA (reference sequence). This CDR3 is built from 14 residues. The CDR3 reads CSAPPGLQQETQYF. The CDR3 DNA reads TGCAGTGCGCCACCGGGACTACAACAAGAGACCCAGTACTTC.

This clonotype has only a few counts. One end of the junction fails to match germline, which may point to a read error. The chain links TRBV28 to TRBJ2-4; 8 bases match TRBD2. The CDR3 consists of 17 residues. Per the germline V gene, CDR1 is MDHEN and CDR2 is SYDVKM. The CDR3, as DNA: TGTGCCAGCAGTTTAATCCGGGAGGGGATTGGGGAAAACATTCGGTACTTC. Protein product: CASSLIREGIGENIRYF.

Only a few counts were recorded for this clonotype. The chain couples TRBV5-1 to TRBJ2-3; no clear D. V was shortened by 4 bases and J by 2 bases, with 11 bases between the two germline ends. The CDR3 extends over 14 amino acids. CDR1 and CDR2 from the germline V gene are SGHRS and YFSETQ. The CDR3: CASSQRTLTDTQYF. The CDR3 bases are TGCGCCAGCAGCCAGAGGACCCTCACAGATACGCAGTATTTT. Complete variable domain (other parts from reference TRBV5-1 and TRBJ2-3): KAGVTQTPRYLIKTRGQQVTLSCSPISGHRSVSWYQQTPGQGLQFLFEYFSETQRNKGNFPGRFSGRQFSNSRSEMNVSTLELGDSALYLCASSQRTLTDTQYFGPGTRLTVL.

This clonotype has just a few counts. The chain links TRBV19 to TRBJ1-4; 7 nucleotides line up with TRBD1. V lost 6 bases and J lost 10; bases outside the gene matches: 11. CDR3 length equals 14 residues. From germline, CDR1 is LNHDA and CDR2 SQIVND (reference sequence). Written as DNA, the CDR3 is TGTGCCAGTAGCCAACAGGGGACGCGACGAAAACTGTTTTTT. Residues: CASSQQGTRRKLFF.

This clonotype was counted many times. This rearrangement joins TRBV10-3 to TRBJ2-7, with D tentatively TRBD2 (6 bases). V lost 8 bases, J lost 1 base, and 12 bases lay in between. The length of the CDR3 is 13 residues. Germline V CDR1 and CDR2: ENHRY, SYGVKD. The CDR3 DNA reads TGTGCCATCCGGGGGTCCGCATCCTACGAGCAGTACTTC. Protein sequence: CAIRGSASYEQYF.

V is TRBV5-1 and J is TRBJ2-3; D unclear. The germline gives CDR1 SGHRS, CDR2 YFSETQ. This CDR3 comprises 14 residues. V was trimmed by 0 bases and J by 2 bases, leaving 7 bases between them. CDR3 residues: CASSLGADTDTQYF. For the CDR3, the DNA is TGCGCCAGCAGCTTGGGCGCCGACACAGATACGCAGTATTTT.

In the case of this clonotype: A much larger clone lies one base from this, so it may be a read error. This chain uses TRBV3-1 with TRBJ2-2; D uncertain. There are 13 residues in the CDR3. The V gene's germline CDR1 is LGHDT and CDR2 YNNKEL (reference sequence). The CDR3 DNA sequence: TGTGCCAGCAGCTTGTGGAACGCCGGGGAGCTGTTTTTT. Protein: CASSLWNAGELFF.

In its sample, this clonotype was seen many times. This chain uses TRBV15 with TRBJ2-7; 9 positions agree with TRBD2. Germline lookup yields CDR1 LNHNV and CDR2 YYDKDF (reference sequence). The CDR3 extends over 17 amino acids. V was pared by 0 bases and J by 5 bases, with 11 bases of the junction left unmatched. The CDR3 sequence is CATSRDLAGGPRDEQYF. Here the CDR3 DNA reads TGTGCCACCAGCAGAGATTTGGCGGGAGGGCCCCGGGACGAGCAGTACTTC.

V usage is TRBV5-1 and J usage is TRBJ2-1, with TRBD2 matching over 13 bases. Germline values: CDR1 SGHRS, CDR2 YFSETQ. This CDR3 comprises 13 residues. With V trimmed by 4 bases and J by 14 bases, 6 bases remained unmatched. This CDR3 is CASSDALAGGEFF. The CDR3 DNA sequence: TGCGCCAGCAGCGATGCACTAGCGGGAGGGGAGTTCTTC.

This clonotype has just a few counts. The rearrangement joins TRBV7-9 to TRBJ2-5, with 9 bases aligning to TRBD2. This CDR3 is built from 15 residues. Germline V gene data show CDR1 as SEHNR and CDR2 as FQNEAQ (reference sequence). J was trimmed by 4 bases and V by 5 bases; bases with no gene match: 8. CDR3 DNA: TGTGCCAGCAGCCCGACTAGCGGTGGGGGAGAGACCCAGTACTTC. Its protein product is CASSPTSGGGETQYF.